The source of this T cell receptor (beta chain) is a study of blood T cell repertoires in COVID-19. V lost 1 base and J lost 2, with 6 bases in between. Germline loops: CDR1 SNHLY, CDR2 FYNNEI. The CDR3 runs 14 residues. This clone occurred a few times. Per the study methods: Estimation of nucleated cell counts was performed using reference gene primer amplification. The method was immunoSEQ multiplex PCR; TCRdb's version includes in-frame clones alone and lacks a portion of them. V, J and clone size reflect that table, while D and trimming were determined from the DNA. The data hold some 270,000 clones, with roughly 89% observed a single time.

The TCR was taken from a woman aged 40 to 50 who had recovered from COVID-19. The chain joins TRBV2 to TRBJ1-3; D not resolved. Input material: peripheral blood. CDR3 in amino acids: CASSEVAAGNTIYF. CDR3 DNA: TGTGCCAGCAGTGAAGTAGCAGCTGGAAACACCATATATTTT.